The 7 T cell receptor beta chains below come from one sample, sequenced in a study of T cells in Graves' hyperthyroidism and ophthalmopathy (dated by TCRdb to the late 2010s). Library preparation employed multiplex PCR. This sample was sequenced with an Illumina HiSeq 2000. Amplification of TCR beta CDR3 regions was carried out from RNA transcripts. For the first round of RT-PCR on the TCR CDR3, the HTBI primer set was used together with the Qiagen OneStep RT-PCR kit. TCRdb's own reprocessing of the public reads used fastp at Q25 and MiXCR and kept productive beta chains. Rows are combined by CDR3 protein, so each entry shows the most common genes and DNA. This sample is represented by 220,000 or so distinct CDR3 sequences; over 15% of them were singletons. The ten largest clones take up around 28% of the sample. Sequencing was carried out using blood. These receptors all stem from a young woman with Graves' ophthalmopathy.

This clonotype was recorded at least ten times. V gene TRBV19 combines with J gene TRBJ2-1, with D maybe TRBD1 (5 bases). CDR3 length equals 12 residues. V lost 7 bases to trimming and J lost 4 bases, with 8 bases between them. Germline V lookup: CDR1 LNHDA, CDR2 SQIVND (reference sequence). In DNA form, the CDR3 reads TGTGCCAGTAATCCAGGGTACAATGAGCAGTTCTTC. As protein: CASNPGYNEQFF.

This clonotype was counted ten times or more. This chain uses TRBV12-5 with TRBJ2-7; the D gene is possibly TRBD1 (6 bases). CDR1 is LGHNT, CDR2 FRNRAP, per germline. This CDR3 has 13 residues. DNA for the CDR3: TGTGACTCCGTGGGGACATTGGGCTACGAGCAGTACTTC. Translating gives CDSVGTLGYEQYF.

Ten or more counts support this clonotype. The chain uses TRBV20-1 and TRBJ1-2; no firm D call. CDR1 is DFQATT and CDR2 is SNEGSKA in the germline V gene (reference sequence). The CDR3 runs to 13 residues. The V end lost 3 bases, the J end lost 5 bases, and 13 bases lay between the germline ends. The CDR3 bases are TGCAGTGCTAGTAGCAGTCTTTGGTATGGCTACACCTTC. This sequence encodes CSASSSLWYGYTF.

Many counts were recorded for this clonotype. The J gene is TRBJ2-7, the V gene TRBV5-4; the match to TRBD1 covers 11 bases. This CDR3 is built from 14 residues. In germline, CDR1 is SGHNT, CDR2 YYREEE (reference sequence). With 4 bases clipped from V and 6 bases from J, the junction kept 6 bases outside the gene matches. CDR3 DNA sequence: TGTGCCAGCAGCCCCCGGGACAGGGGGGTCGAGCAGTACTTC. Residues: CASSPRDRGVEQYF. The full variable domain, rest sourced from reference TRBV5-4 and TRBJ2-7, is ETGVTQSPTHLIKTRGQQVTLRCSSQSGHNTVSWYQQALGQGPQFIFQYYREEENGRGNFPPRFSGLQFPNYSSELNVNALELDDSALYLCASSPRDRGVEQYFGPGTRLTVT.

This chain joins TRBV19 and TRBJ1-2; the D is unclear. V lost 5 bases and J lost 0, with 13 bases in between. In germline, CDR1 is LNHDA, CDR2 SQIVND (reference sequence). CDR3 size: 15 residues. CDR3 sequence: CASSPRLLTNYGYTF. CDR3 nucleotides: TGTGCCAGTAGTCCCCGGCTCCTGACTAACTATGGCTACACCTTC.

This clonotype was recorded at least ten times. The chain joins TRBV27 to TRBJ2-2, with a tentative D call TRBD2 (8 bases). V lost 5 bases, J lost 4 bases, and 29 bases lay in between. From germline, CDR1 is MNHEY and CDR2 SMNVEV (reference sequence). The CDR3 extends over 20 amino acids. The CDR3 DNA reads TGTGCCAGCAGTCCGGGAAGGGGGCTAGCGGGCTACCGGGGCACCGGGGAGCTGTTTTTT. It yields the protein CASSPGRGLAGYRGTGELFF.

This clonotype was counted ten times or more. The chain joins TRBV19 to TRBJ1-2; no definite D call. This CDR3 region has 16 residues. CDR1 is LNHDA and CDR2 is SQIVND in the germline V gene (reference sequence). The V gene lost 7 bases and the J gene lost 2 bases, with 20 bases spanning the gap. Written as DNA, the CDR3 is TGTGCCAGTACCCCTGATGGGCCCCGGAGAAACTATGGCTACACCTTC. Its protein product is CASTPDGPRRNYGYTF.